This TCR beta chain was observed in a study of control samples from healthy donors and cancer patients. In this sample, this clone turned up once. With V trimmed by 3 bases and J by 6 bases, 7 bases remained unmatched. Germline loops: CDR1 MDHEN, CDR2 SYDVKM. This CDR3 spans 15 amino acids. Profiled with immunoSEQ multiplex PCR; TCRdb holds only in-frame clones, not every one. The table includes about 24,000 clones, roughly 80% detected once. This TCR derives from a man between 60 and 70 years old with head and neck cancer. The sequenced sample was PBMCs. J is TRBJ2-2 and V is TRBV28, with 7 positions matching TRBD1. The CDR3 DNA reads TGTGCCAGCAGTTTGGAGAGGGGGCGTCCCGGGGAGCTGTTTTTT. As protein: CASSLERGRPGELFF. Variable domain in full (rest from reference TRBV28 and TRBJ2-2): DVKVTQSSRYLVKRTGEKVFLECVQDMDHENMFWYRQDPGLGLRLIYFSYDVKMKEKGDIPEGYSVSREKKERFSLILESASTNQTSMYLCASSLERGRPGELFFGEGSRLTVL.